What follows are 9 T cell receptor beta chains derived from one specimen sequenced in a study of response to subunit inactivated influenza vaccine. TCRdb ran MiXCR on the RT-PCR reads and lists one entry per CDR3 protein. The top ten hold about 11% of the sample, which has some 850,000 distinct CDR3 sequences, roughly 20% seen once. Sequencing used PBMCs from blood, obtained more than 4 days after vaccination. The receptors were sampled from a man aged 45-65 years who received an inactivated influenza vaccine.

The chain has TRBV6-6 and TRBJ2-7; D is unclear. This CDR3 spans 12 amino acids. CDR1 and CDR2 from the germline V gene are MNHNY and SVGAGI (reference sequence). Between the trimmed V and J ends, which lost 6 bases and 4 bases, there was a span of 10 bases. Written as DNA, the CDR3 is TGTGCCAGCAGGCGGACGCAGTACGAGCAGTACTTC. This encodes CASRRTQYEQYF.

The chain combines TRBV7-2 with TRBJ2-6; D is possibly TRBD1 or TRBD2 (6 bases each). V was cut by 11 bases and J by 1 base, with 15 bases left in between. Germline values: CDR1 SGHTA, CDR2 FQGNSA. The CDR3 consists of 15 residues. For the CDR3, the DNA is TGTGCCTCGGGACGGGGGCCGTCTGGGGCCAACGTCCTGACTTTC. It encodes CASGRGPSGANVLTF.

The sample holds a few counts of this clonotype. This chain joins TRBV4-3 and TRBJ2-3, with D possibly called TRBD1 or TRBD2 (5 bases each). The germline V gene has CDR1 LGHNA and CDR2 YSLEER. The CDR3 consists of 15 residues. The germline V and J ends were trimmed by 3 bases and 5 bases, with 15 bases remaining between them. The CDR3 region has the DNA TGCGCCAGCAGCCAGTTGGCCGGGACGCTAGATACGCAGTATTTT. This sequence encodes CASSQLAGTLDTQYF.

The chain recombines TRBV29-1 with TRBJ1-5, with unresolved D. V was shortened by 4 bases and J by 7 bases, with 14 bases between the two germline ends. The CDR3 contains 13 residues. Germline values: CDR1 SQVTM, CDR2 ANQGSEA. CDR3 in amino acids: CSVVVPGGQPQHF. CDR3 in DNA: TGCAGCGTTGTCGTACCGGGAGGGCAGCCCCAGCATTTT. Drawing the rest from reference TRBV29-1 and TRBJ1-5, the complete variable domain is SAVISQKPSRDICQRGTSLTIQCQVDSQVTMMFWYRQQPGQSLTLIATANQGSEATYESGFVIDKFPISRPNLTFSTLTVSNMSPEDSSIYLCSVVVPGGQPQHFGDGTRLSIL.

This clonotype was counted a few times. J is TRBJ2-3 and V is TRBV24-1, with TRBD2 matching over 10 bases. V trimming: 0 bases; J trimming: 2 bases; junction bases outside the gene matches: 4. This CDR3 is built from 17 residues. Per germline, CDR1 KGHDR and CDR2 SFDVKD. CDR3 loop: CATSDLASGGLTDTQYF. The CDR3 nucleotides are TGTGCCACCAGTGATTTGGCTAGCGGGGGCCTCACAGATACGCAGTATTTT.

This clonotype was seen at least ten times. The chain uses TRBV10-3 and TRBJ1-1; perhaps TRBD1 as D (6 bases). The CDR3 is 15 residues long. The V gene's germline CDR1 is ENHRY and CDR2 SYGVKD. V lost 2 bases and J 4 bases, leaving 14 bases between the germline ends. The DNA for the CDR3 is TGTGCCATCAGTGAGACTACAGGGTTTGGCACTGAAGCTTTCTTT. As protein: CAISETTGFGTEAFF.

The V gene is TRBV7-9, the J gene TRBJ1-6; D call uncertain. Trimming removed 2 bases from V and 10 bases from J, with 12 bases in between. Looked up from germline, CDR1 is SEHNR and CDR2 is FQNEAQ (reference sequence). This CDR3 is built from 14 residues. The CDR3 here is CASSLSVAGSPLHF. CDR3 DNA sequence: TGTGCCAGCAGCTTATCGGTGGCGGGGTCACCCCTCCACTTT.

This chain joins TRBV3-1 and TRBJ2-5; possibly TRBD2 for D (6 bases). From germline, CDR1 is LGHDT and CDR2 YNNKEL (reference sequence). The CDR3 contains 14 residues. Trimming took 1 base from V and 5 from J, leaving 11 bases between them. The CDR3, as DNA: TGTGCCAGCAGCCAAGGTCTCCTAGCGGAGACCCAGTACTTC. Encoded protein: CASSQGLLAETQYF.

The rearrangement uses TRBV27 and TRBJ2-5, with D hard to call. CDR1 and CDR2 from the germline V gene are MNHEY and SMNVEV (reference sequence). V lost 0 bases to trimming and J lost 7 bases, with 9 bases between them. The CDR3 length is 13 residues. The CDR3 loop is CASSLSAIGTQYF. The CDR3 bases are TGTGCCAGCAGTTTATCTGCAATCGGGACCCAGTACTTC.